This entry lists 13 T cell receptor beta chains sequenced from one sample in a study. TCRdb reanalysed the RT-PCR reads using MiXCR and keeps one entry per CDR3 protein. The sample records 650,000 to 800,000 distinct CDR3 sequences, 13% to 15% being singletons. Sequencing used memory CD4+ T cells from blood. These TCRs come from a female donor in good health, serving as a healthy control.

This chain connects TRBV21-1 to TRBJ1-2; the table calls TRBD1, which could not be checked here. TRBV21-1 has pseudogene status. The CDR3 length is 15 residues. CDR3 DNA: TGTGCCAGCAGCCACGGGGGGGGCGCTTACTATGGCTACACCTTC. Its protein is CASSHGGGAYYGYTF.

This clonotype occurred many times. The chain combines TRBV7-2 with TRBJ2-7, with a tentative D call TRBD2 (6 bases). V lost 1 base to trimming and J lost 5 bases, with 18 bases between them. Germline CDR1 and CDR2: SGHTA and FQGNSA. This CDR3 spans 16 amino acids. CDR3 sequence: CASSLVGGVGINEQYF. CDR3 nucleotides: TGTGCCAGCAGCTTAGTGGGCGGGGTTGGGATAAACGAGCAGTACTTC.

The rearrangement joins TRBV7-3 to TRBJ1-6, with a tentative D call TRBD1 (5 bases). Germline CDR1 and CDR2: SGHTA and FQGTGA. Trimming took off 2 bases at V and 11 bases at J, with 13 bases between the two ends. The CDR3 sequence is 14 residues long. The CDR3 here is CASSLSEGTPPLHF. The CDR3, as DNA: TGTGCCAGCAGCTTATCGGAAGGGACCCCACCCCTCCACTTT.

The V call is TRBV5-1, the J call TRBJ2-1, with D perhaps TRBD2 (6 bases). In germline, CDR1 is SGHRS, CDR2 YFSETQ. V was shortened by 0 bases and J by 7 bases, with 11 bases between the two germline ends. The length of the CDR3 is 14 residues. CDR3 sequence (DNA): TGCGCCAGCAGCTTGGACAGGAGGGGTAATGAGCAGTTCTTC. It codes for CASSLDRRGNEQFF.

About this clonotype: It is likely a read error: a sequence one base away is far more abundant. The chain uses TRBV29-1 and TRBJ1-2; D is possibly TRBD1 (5 bases). The germline CDR1 and CDR2 sequences are SQVTM and ANQGSEA. The CDR3 sequence is 12 residues long. The CDR3 sequence: CSVGGGDYSYTF. CDR3 coding DNA: TGCAGCGTTGGTGGCGGGGACTATAGCTACACCTTC.

This clonotype was observed many times. V and J are TRBV3-1 and TRBJ1-2; D may be TRBD1 (5 bases). The V and J ends lost 4 bases and 5 bases respectively, with 17 bases between them. Germline lookup yields CDR1 LGHDT and CDR2 YNNKEL (reference sequence). The CDR3 spans 15 residues. The CDR3 nucleotides read TGTGCCAGCAGCCCCCCCCAGGGTCGATCGTATGGCTACACCTTC. Residues: CASSPPQGRSYGYTF.

This clonotype occurred a few times. The chain employs TRBV20-1 and TRBJ2-2; D is undetermined. Germline V lookup: CDR1 DFQATT, CDR2 SNEGSKA (reference sequence). The CDR3 totals 13 residues. CDR3 region: CSGRETGTGELFF. The CDR3 nucleotides read TGCAGCGGCCGAGAGACGGGCACCGGGGAGCTGTTTTTT.

The chain is built from TRBV7-8 and TRBJ2-7; TRBD2 matches at 13 bases. Germline trimming cut 1 base from V and 2 bases from J; bases unmatched to any gene: 11. Germline assignment: CDR1 SGHVS and CDR2 FQNEAQ. The CDR3 runs 19 residues. This CDR3 reads CASSLVRGLAGVGAYEQYF. The CDR3 nucleotides are TGTGCCAGCAGCTTAGTTCGTGGACTAGCGGGAGTTGGGGCCTACGAGCAGTACTTC.

This clonotype was recorded many times. The CDR3 loop is CASSKGGQGTYNEQFF. The CDR3 DNA sequence: TGTGCCAGCAGCAAGGGGGGACAGGGAACCTACAATGAGCAGTTCTTC. J is TRBJ2-1 and V is TRBV7-2; 9 nucleotides agree with TRBD1. The V segment lost 5 bases and the J segment 2 bases; nucleotides outside the gene matches: 7. There are 16 residues in the CDR3. Germline lookup yields CDR1 SGHTA and CDR2 FQGNSA.

This chain connects TRBV20-1 to TRBJ1-2; a weak D match, TRBD1 (6 bases). This CDR3 is 11 amino acids long. CDR1 is DFQATT, CDR2 SNEGSKA, per germline (reference sequence). V lost 7 bases, J lost 4 bases, and 10 bases lay in between. DNA for the CDR3: TGCAGTGGGCAACAGGGCTATGGCTACACCTTC. Residues: CSGQQGYGYTF.

This clonotype has a handful of counts. At one boundary the junction diverges from the germline segment, which might be a read error. The chain has TRBV12-3 or TRBV12-4 and TRBJ1-1, with 9 bases aligning to TRBD1. The CDR3 runs 17 residues. The CDR3 nucleotides are TGTGCAAGCAGTTTAGTCCCGGGACAGGGCCCGAACACTGAAGCTTTCTTT. It encodes CASSLVPGQGPNTEAFF.

This chain connects TRBV20-1 to TRBJ2-1, with 7 positions matching TRBD2. The CDR3 spans 14 residues. Germline values: CDR1 DFQATT, CDR2 SNEGSKA (reference sequence). V shed 2 bases, J shed 10 bases, and the junction held 11 bases outside the gene matches. The CDR3 loop is CSARPLGLPTEQFF. CDR3 coding DNA: TGCAGTGCTAGACCCTTGGGACTACCGACGGAGCAGTTCTTC.

The chain couples TRBV20-1 to TRBJ1-4; no definite D call. Germline V CDR1 and CDR2: DFQATT, SNEGSKA (reference sequence). The CDR3 extends over 13 amino acids. Trimming removed 3 bases from V and 6 bases from J, with 11 bases in between. This CDR3 reads CSARISGDEKLFF. CDR3 sequence (DNA): TGCAGTGCTAGGATTTCCGGGGATGAAAAACTGTTTTTT.